This T cell receptor (beta chain) was profiled in a study of cytomegalovirus exposure and HLA in healthy donors (dated by TCRdb to the late 2010s). For context, the study as a whole: An earlier analysis of some 600 of the donors reported approximately 300 Gb of sequence data and 117 million unique TCR beta sequences obtained from 150 million to 200 million T cells. Approximately 310 gigabases of sequencing data and around 80 million unique TCR sequences made up an early release that covered several hundred HLA-typed donors. The genetic ancestry cluster associated with self-reported Caucasian donors included over 65% of the roughly 400 genotyped donors. The study aimed to test whether signatures of past pathogen exposure could be identified by cataloging public T cell receptors. The study used immunosequencing to profile the T cell repertoires of approximately 650 subjects and linked those repertoires to cytomegalovirus serostatus. Along with the roughly 670-subject first cohort, a separate validation cohort of over a hundred different subjects was used. To predict cytomegalovirus infection status, the study brought together high-throughput TCR immunosequencing, statistical association of individual TCRs with disease status, and machine learning. To study patterns of TCR occurrence, a later analysis re-analyzed previously published TCR beta repertoires from 500 to 850 donors and added high-resolution HLA genotyping. Rather than using new phenotypic data, the later analysis identified candidate immune exposures from TCR beta sequences and from how often those sequences occurred across donors. To decide whether each TCR beta V gene segment behaved as functional or pseudogenic, an earlier analysis of some 600 of the donors relied on high-throughput TCR beta sequencing. Donor age, sex, ethnicity and CMV serostatus were collected together with the repertoire data. A later genetic analysis took genome-wide SNP genotypes for about three fifths of the 666 donors and used that subset as a discovery cohort. All discovery cohort repertoires had been generated using a single sequencing platform. HLA typing included class I and class II loci at four-digit resolution. Typing coverage varied by locus: roughly 629-630 donors for A, B, C, DRB1 and DQB1; under 550 for DQA1; 600 to 610 for DPA1; 450 to 480 for DPB1. Because of strong linkage in the cohort, roughly five DR-DQ haplotypes were treated as single units for association and clustering. On average, around 240,000 unique TCR beta nucleotide sequences were sequenced per donor among fewer than 500 genotyped donors of the cohort, with about 17% of those sequences being non-productive.

The cohort was made up of approximately 700 healthy bone marrow donors. Cohort members were all nominally healthy when sampled, although unrecorded immune exposures were likely present. The donor was CMV seronegative and was included in the group of a few hundred seronegative cohort members. Every donor gave a peripheral blood sample, and the peripheral blood mononuclear cells from that sample were used for TCR beta sequencing. The Qiagen DNeasy Blood Extraction Kit was used to extract genomic DNA from the blood cell samples. CDR3 length: 14 amino acids, cysteine to phenylalanine. Solely the CDR3 DNA is kept, with 42 bases framed from the first base. CDR1 and CDR2, looked up from the germline V gene, are MGHDK and SYGVNS. At the junction V is shortened by 4 bases and J by 4 bases; bases outside the gene matches: 4. Paper-wide results and their limitations: A cluster of highly shared sequence variants was judged likely to be a technical artifact of the sequencing pipeline. In a later analysis, most CMV-associated TCR beta chains were found to appear HLA-restricted, with HLA associations seemingly driven largely by CMV exposure. The 87-base-pair reads could not distinguish some IMGT-functional V segments, including TRBV6-2 and TRBV6-3, so those segments were excluded. According to a later analysis, parvovirus B19, influenza, CMV and Epstein-Barr virus appeared linked to several top co-occurrence clusters. In a later analysis, HLA-associated TCR beta chains were found to be more clonally expanded and to have lower generation probabilities than equally common non-associated chains. Assigning TCR associations to individual alleles was difficult when HLA alleles, especially DR and DQ, strongly co-occurred. In this cohort, only TCR beta chains were sequenced, and detectable features were limited by the absence of alpha or paired-chain data. In a later genetic analysis, fewer N-insertions in productive TCRs were reported among donors in an Asian-associated ancestry cluster than the roughly 700-donor mean. Immune exposure information for the cohort was limited to CMV serostatus. Roughly uniform sequencing depth across donors was assumed in presence/absence analyses, although this assumption may not hold. Linkage disequilibrium might explain the correlated functional status among segregating V segments, but an unknown experimental factor could not be ruled out. The classifier was reported to diagnose cytomegalovirus status with high specificity and sensitivity in both the original and validation cohorts. In an earlier analysis of about 540 of the donors, most TCR beta V segments were observed in productive rearrangements about 87% or about 30% of the time, broadly matching IMGT annotations. According to the authors, the approach could potentially be generalized to other disease states and immunological phenotypes. In the study, around 150 TCR beta chains were listed as associated with cytomegalovirus. A later analysis associated 15,000 or so TCR beta sequences with specific HLA alleles at a false discovery rate of 0.05. V-gene and J-gene trimming of TCR beta chains was associated with a missense DCLRE1C variant in a later genetic analysis, and the association was replicated in an independent cohort. Three of the identified cytomegalovirus-associated TCR beta chains were confirmed in vitro to be specific for cytomegalovirus antigens. Because HLA typing was missing for some donors at each locus, association tests included only the typed subset. In a later analysis, the rate of TCR association differed among HLA loci, with DRB1 alleles having the most associated TCRs and HLA-C alleles having the fewest. While some public TCRs were present in many individuals, most TCR sequences turned up only very rarely across donors. Because counts were too low, 15 to 20 rarely observed V segments, including chromosome 9 orphons, were excluded from the earlier analysis of several hundred of the donors. A further reported finding was that TCR beta sequences accurately predicted the HLA-A and HLA-B alleles for most subjects in the first cohort.

The receptor library was made with the immunoSEQ multiplex PCR assay. The multiplex PCR relied on a mix of 60 forward primers for TCR Vbeta segments and 13 reverse primers for TCR Jbeta segments. The CDR3 region of rearranged TCR beta genes was amplified from genomic DNA by a multiplex PCR assay. The amplified TCR beta libraries were sequenced on the Illumina HiSeq System as 87-base-pair reads. Under the source paper's analysis protocol: In a later analysis, tens of millions of unique TCR beta chains were counted across the 650 to 750 repertoires, and roughly 11 million of these chains were shared by at least two donors. Raw reads were error-corrected and collapsed into unique sequences by a nearest-neighbor algorithm in which closely related sequences were merged to remove PCR and sequencing errors. Alignment of CDR3 sequences to IMGT reference sequences was used to assign V, D and J gene segments. For a sequence to be retained, at least a six-nucleotide match to both a V gene segment and a J gene segment was required. A rearrangement counted as productive if the CDR3 had no stop codons and remained in frame with V and J, and every other rearrangement counted as non-productive. CDR3 was defined by IMGT convention, running from the second conserved V-encoded cysteine to the conserved J-encoded phenylalanine. Sequences without an unambiguous match to a single V gene segment were excluded from the earlier analysis of approximately 600 of the donors. In an earlier analysis of several hundred of the donors, V segments were called functional above 56.7% productive rearrangements and were called segregating when the between-donor standard deviation exceeded 5%. To diagnose cytomegalovirus status from the catalog of TCR beta chain sequences, a statistical classification framework was built. In a later analysis, V and J genes were assigned by comparing TCR nucleotide sequences against IMGT/GENE-DB human TR gene sequences. The TCRdist pipeline was used in a later analysis to assign CDR3 sequences and most-parsimonious VDJ recombination scenarios. In a later analysis, each TCR beta chain was defined by its CDR3 amino acid sequence together with its V-gene family, and reads without a unique V-gene family were excluded. To address suspected cross-contamination and a sequencing artifact, a later analysis removed roughly 640 highly shared, low-generation-probability nucleotide sequences. In a later analysis, a clonal expansion index for each public chain was calculated from normalized within-repertoire ranks of inferred template counts. In a later analysis, generation probabilities were computed with a VDJ recombination model fitted to out-of-frame rearrangements, and the resulting probabilities were checked against IGoR. In a later analysis, hypergeometric tests were used to score TCR-TCR, TCR-HLA and TCR-CMV co-occurrence, with a repertoire-size bias correction applied to TCR pairs. False discovery rates were estimated in a later analysis by permuting HLA or CMV assignments 20 times. In a later analysis, co-occurring TCRs were grouped using DBSCAN, with TCRdist sequence similarity added in when clustering inside HLA-allele-positive subsets. Repertoires with fewer than 30,000 or more than 120,000 public chains were left out of co-occurrence clustering, as were a few repertoires with anomalous nucleotide sharing. TCRdb obtained this table from immuneACCESS and retained in-frame rearrangements with V and J assigned. These tables miss some clones; where compared with another copy, unresolved V genes account for less than half of the shortfall, and the remainder is unexplained. D and trimming were read from the DNA, whereas the V and J calls and clone size are those reported in that table. This sample is represented by about 200,000 clones; approximately 79% of them were singletons. In total, the top ten clones hold about 1.8% of the sample.

Notes on this clone: Its antigen is not yet known. No clone much larger than this one lies a single base away; base qualities are absent.

The receptor chain draws on TRBV25-1 and TRBJ2-7; 10 middle bases align to TRBD2. Material: PBMCs. The sequence came from a man aged 50 to 60 in good health and CMV-seronegative. The DNA reads as follows: TGTGCCAGCAGTGCGACTAGCGGGCGTTACGAGCAGTACTTC. This encodes CASSATSGRYEQYF.